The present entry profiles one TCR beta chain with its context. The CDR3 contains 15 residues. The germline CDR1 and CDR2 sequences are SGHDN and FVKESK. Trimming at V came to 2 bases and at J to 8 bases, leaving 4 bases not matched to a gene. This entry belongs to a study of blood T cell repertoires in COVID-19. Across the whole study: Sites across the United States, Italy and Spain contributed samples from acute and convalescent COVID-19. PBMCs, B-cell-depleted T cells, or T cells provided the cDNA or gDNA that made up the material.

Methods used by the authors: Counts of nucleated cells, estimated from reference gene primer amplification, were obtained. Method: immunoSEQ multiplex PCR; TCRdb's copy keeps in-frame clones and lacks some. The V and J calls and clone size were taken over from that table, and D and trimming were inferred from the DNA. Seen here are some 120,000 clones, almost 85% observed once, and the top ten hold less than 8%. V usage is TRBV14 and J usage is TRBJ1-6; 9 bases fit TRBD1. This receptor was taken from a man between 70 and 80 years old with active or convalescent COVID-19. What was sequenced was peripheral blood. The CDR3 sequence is CASSQNTGGYSPLHF. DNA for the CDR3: TGTGCCAGCAGCCAAAACACAGGGGGCTATTCACCCCTCCACTTT.